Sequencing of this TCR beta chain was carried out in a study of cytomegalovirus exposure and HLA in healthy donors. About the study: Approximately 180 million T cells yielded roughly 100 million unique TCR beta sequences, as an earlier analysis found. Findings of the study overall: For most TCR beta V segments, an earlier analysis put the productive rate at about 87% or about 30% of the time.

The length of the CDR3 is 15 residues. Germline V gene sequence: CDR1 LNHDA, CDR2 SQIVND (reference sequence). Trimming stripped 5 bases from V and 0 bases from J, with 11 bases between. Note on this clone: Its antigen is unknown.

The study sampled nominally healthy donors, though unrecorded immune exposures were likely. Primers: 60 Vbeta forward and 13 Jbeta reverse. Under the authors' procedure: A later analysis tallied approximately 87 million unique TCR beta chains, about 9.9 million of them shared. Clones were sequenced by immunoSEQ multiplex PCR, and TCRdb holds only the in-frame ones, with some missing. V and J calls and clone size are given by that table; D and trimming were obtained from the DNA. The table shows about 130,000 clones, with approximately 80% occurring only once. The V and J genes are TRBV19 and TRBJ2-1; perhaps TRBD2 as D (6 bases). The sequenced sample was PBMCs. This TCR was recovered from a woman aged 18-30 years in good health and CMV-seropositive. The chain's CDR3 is CASSYRGSSYNEQFF. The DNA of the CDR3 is TGTGCCAGTAGTTATCGGGGGAGCTCCTACAATGAGCAGTTCTTC.